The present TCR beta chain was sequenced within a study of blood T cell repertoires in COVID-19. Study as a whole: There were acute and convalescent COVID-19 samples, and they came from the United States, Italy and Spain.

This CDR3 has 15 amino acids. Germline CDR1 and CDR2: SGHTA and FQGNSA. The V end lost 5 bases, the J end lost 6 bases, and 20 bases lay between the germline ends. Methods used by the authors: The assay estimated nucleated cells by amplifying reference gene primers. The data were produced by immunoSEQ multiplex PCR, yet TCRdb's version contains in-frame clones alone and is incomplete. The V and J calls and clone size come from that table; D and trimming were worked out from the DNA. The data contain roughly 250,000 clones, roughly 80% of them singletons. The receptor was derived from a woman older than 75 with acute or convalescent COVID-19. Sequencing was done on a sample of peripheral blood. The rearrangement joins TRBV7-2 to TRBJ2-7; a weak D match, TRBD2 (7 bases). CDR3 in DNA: TGTGCCAGCAGCAGCTTAGCGGCGGGGGCTGCCGAGCAGTACTTC. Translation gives CASSSLAAGAAEQYF.